This T cell receptor beta chain was captured by sequencing in a study of cytomegalovirus exposure and HLA in healthy donors. Per the germline V gene, CDR1 is KGHSH and CDR2 is LQKENI. The CDR3 is made up of 15 amino acids. The junction had 7 bases not matched to a gene; V was cut back by 3 bases and J by 8 bases. Primers: 60 Vbeta forward and 13 Jbeta reverse. Assay: immunoSEQ multiplex PCR; the TCRdb copy retains only in-frame clones and omits some. The profile shows more than 70,000 clones, about two thirds of them singletons. The clonotype originates from a woman between 45 and 65 years old in good health and CMV-seropositive. This chain joins TRBV18 and TRBJ1-2; 12 nucleotides align to TRBD1. Source material: PBMCs. The CDR3 protein is CASSPMGQGAEGYTF. CDR3 DNA: TGTGCCAGCTCACCGATGGGACAGGGGGCCGAGGGCTACACCTTC.